Presented here are 22 T cell receptor beta chains from one specimen sequenced in a study of PD-1 blockade in classical Hodgkin lymphoma. Measured with immunoSEQ multiplex PCR; TCRdb has only the in-frame clones, and not every one. The data hold about 30,000 clones, with 94% observed a single time. Time point here: newly diagnosed, previously untreated cHL patient sample. Sequencing was carried out using peripheral blood mononuclear cells (PBMCs). The receptors were sampled from a human donor with classical Hodgkin lymphoma.

The chain employs TRBV5-4 and TRBJ2-3; 8 nucleotides agree with TRBD2. V was pared by 4 bases and J by 5 bases, with 15 bases of the junction left unmatched. The CDR3 is made up of 17 amino acids. Germline CDR1 is SGHNT and CDR2 is YYREEE (reference sequence). CDR3 in DNA: TGTGCCAGCAGCCCCCGGGGTAGCGGGGTGTCTCGAGATACGCAGTATTTT. It specifies CASSPRGSGVSRDTQYF. Filled out from reference TRBV5-4 and TRBJ2-3, the complete variable domain reads ETGVTQSPTHLIKTRGQQVTLRCSSQSGHNTVSWYQQALGQGPQFIFQYYREEENGRGNFPPRFSGLQFPNYSSELNVNALELDDSALYLCASSPRGSGVSRDTQYFGPGTRLTVL.

The chain is built from TRBV5-1 and TRBJ2-7; 9 bases are a match to TRBD1. Germline lookup yields CDR1 SGHRS and CDR2 YFSETQ. Trimming removed 4 bases from V and 5 bases from J; junction bases left unmatched: 10. The CDR3 is 15 residues long. In DNA form, the CDR3 reads TGCGCCAGCAGCCCACCGGGACAGGGTTGGAACGAGCAGTACTTC. Protein product: CASSPPGQGWNEQYF.

The rearrangement joins TRBV10-3 to TRBJ2-3, with TRBD2 matching 8 bases. CDR1 ENHRY and CDR2 SYGVKD come from the germline V gene. With V trimmed by 1 base and J by 2 bases, 5 bases remained unmatched. CDR3 length: 16 amino acids. In DNA form, the CDR3 reads TGTGCCATCAGTGAGTTGGTAGCGGGGCCCACAGATACGCAGTATTTT. Protein: CAISELVAGPTDTQYF.

Details on this clone: Other DNA sequences from this sample encode an identical CDR3 as well. This chain connects TRBV19 to TRBJ1-5; D unclear. The CDR3 is made up of 13 amino acids. The germline V gene encodes CDR1 LNHDA and CDR2 SQIVND (reference sequence). The V end was cut by 3 bases, the J end by 0 bases, with 3 bases between. DNA for the CDR3: TGTGCCAGTAGTATTAGTAGCAATCAGCCCCAGCATTTT. This codes for CASSISSNQPQHF.

The chain couples TRBV28 to TRBJ2-7, with unresolved D. The CDR3 extends over 12 amino acids. Trimming stripped 5 bases from V and 6 bases from J, with 11 bases between. Germline CDR1 reads MDHEN; CDR2 reads SYDVKM. CDR3 sequence: CASSKVFPEQYF. As DNA, the CDR3 is TGTGCCAGCAGTAAAGTTTTCCCCGAGCAGTACTTC.

This chain uses TRBV28 with TRBJ2-7; tentative D call: TRBD1 (5 bases). Germline V lookup: CDR1 MDHEN, CDR2 SYDVKM. CDR3 length equals 13 residues. Between the trimmed V and J ends, which lost 2 bases and 3 bases, there was a span of 8 bases. The CDR3 spells CASSLTGNYEQYF. The DNA for the CDR3 is TGTGCCAGCAGTTTAACAGGTAACTACGAGCAGTACTTC. The full variable domain, its missing parts supplied by reference TRBV28 and TRBJ2-7, is DVKVTQSSRYLVKRTGEKVFLECVQDMDHENMFWYRQDPGLGLRLIYFSYDVKMKEKGDIPEGYSVSREKKERFSLILESASTNQTSMYLCASSLTGNYEQYFGPGTRLTVT.

The genes are TRBV4-2 and TRBJ1-2; perhaps TRBD1 as D (5 bases). Trimming removed 0 bases at V and 2 bases at J, with 16 bases between. CDR1 and CDR2 (germline): LGHNA, YNFKEQ. This CDR3 is 17 amino acids long. The CDR3 bases are TGTGCCAGCAGCCAAGATTGGGCAGGGTTAATCAACTATGGCTACACCTTC. It codes for CASSQDWAGLINYGYTF.

This sequence joins TRBV29-1 and TRBJ1-1, with 7 bases fitting TRBD1. Germline trimming cut 7 bases from V and 6 bases from J; bases unmatched to any gene: 8. Germline assignment: CDR1 SQVTM and CDR2 ANQGSEA. The CDR3 is made up of 12 amino acids. CDR3 sequence (DNA): TGCAGCGGTGACAGGGCCTCTCCTGAAGCTTTCTTT. It encodes CSGDRASPEAFF.

CDR3 residues: CASSLGLGEQYF. In DNA, the CDR3 is TGTGCCAGCAGCTTGGGCTTGGGGGAGCAGTACTTC. J is TRBJ2-7 and V is TRBV5-4; D is unclear. Germline values: CDR1 SGHNT, CDR2 YYREEE (reference sequence). The CDR3 runs to 12 residues. The V end lost 0 bases, the J end lost 7 bases, and 8 bases lay between the germline ends.

The J gene is TRBJ1-1, the V gene TRBV5-4; D uncertain. The CDR3 has 12 amino acids. CDR1 and CDR2 from the germline V gene are SGHNT and YYREEE (reference sequence). The V gene lost 4 bases and the J gene lost 4 bases, with 8 bases spanning the gap. CDR3 nucleotides: TGTGCCAGCAGCAGGTCGGGCACTGAAGCTTTCTTT. As protein: CASSRSGTEAFF.

The chain has TRBV5-1 and TRBJ2-5; D is undetermined. This CDR3 region has 14 residues. Trimming took off 6 bases at V and 0 bases at J, with 12 bases between the two ends. Per the germline V gene, CDR1 is SGHRS and CDR2 is YFSETQ. In DNA form, the CDR3 reads TGCGCCAGCACCTTAGCAAGTTACCAAGAGACCCAGTACTTC. This translates into CASTLASYQETQYF.

J is TRBJ2-7 and V is TRBV5-1, with TRBD2 matching over 10 bases. The CDR3 extends over 14 amino acids. The V gene's germline CDR1 is SGHRS and CDR2 YFSETQ. V lost 7 bases, J lost 0 bases, and 4 bases stayed unmatched. The CDR3 loop reads CASCPSGSSYEQYF. Written as DNA, the CDR3 is TGCGCCAGCTGCCCTAGCGGGAGCTCCTACGAGCAGTACTTC.

The chain carries TRBV4-1 and TRBJ1-6; D is perhaps TRBD1 (6 bases). Trimming left V 3 bases short and J 8 bases short, with 20 bases between. Germline CDR1 MGHRA, CDR2 YSYEKL. This CDR3 is built from 17 residues. The CDR3 DNA sequence: TGCGCCAGCAGCCATGAACCCCGCGGGGGCCGGTATTCACCCCTCCACTTT. This sequence encodes CASSHEPRGGRYSPLHF.

The chain is built from TRBV6-5 and TRBJ1-2; possibly TRBD1 for D (5 bases). Germline V gives CDR1 MNHEY, CDR2 SVGAGI. V lost 8 bases and J lost 4, with 20 bases in between. CDR3 size: 15 residues. Written as DNA, the CDR3 is TGTGCCAGCTGGGATATGAGCACAGGAGTCTATGGCTACACCTTC. This gives the protein CASWDMSTGVYGYTF.

This clone was found a few times. The chain uses TRBV27 and TRBJ2-7; 8 bases agree with TRBD1. The CDR3 is made up of 14 amino acids. From germline, CDR1 is MNHEY and CDR2 SMNVEV (reference sequence). With V trimmed by 6 bases and J by 3 bases, 7 bases remained unmatched. CDR3 sequence: CASRRQGYSYEQYF. DNA of the CDR3: TGTGCCAGCAGGAGACAGGGGTACAGCTACGAGCAGTACTTC.

This chain joins TRBV5-5 and TRBJ1-2; no clear D. The CDR3 spans 14 residues. The germline CDR1 and CDR2 sequences are SGHKS and YYEKEE (reference sequence). V lost 0 bases and J lost 7, with 13 bases in between. CDR3 nucleotide sequence: TGTGCCAGCAGCTTGGAGGTAGGGCTGCTTGGCTACACCTTC. This gives the protein CASSLEVGLLGYTF.

This clone was seen a single time. The genes are TRBV30 and TRBJ1-6, with no clear D. The CDR3 runs to 13 residues. Trimming left V 0 bases short and J 9 bases short, with 9 bases between. Germline V gives CDR1 GTSNPN, CDR2 SVGIG (reference sequence). The CDR3 loop is CAWSVSLRSPLHF. CDR3 DNA: TGTGCCTGGAGTGTATCGCTTCGTTCACCCCTCCACTTT.

This chain uses TRBV5-5 with TRBJ1-1; D unclear. The V end lost 0 bases, the J end lost 0 bases, and 9 bases lay between the germline ends. This CDR3 is built from 15 residues. Looked up from germline, CDR1 is SGHKS and CDR2 is YYEKEE (reference sequence). The CDR3 region is CASSLGVLLNTEAFF. CDR3 DNA sequence: TGTGCCAGCAGCTTGGGGGTTCTCTTGAACACTGAAGCTTTCTTT.

The sample holds one count of this clone. The chain employs TRBV2 and TRBJ1-5, with D perhaps matching TRBD1 (6 bases). This CDR3 has 15 residues. V was cut by 4 bases and J by 2 bases, with 12 bases left in between. CDR1 is SNHLY, CDR2 FYNNEI, per germline. The CDR3 region is CASSGGTIRNQPQHF. In nucleotides, the CDR3 is TGTGCCAGCAGTGGTGGGACAATCCGCAATCAGCCCCAGCATTTT.

This chain links TRBV4-3 with TRBJ1-3; D is ambiguous. CDR3 length: 17 residues. The V end lost 3 bases, the J end lost 0 bases, and 15 bases lay between the germline ends. Germline V CDR1 and CDR2: LGHNA, YSLEER. In DNA, the CDR3 is TGCGCCAGCAGCCAGCGTGCGGGAACCGACTCTGGAAACACCATATATTTT. This translates into CASSQRAGTDSGNTIYF.

This rearrangement joins TRBV5-1 to TRBJ1-4; D remains unclear. The CDR3 has 15 residues. The germline V gene encodes CDR1 SGHRS and CDR2 YFSETQ. Trimming took 0 bases from V and 6 from J, leaving 12 bases between them. DNA for the CDR3: TGCGCCAGCAGCTTGGCCCCCAACTCGGATGAAAAACTGTTTTTT. Amino acid sequence: CASSLAPNSDEKLFF.

The chain uses TRBV20-1 and TRBJ1-1; D call uncertain. CDR1 is DFQATT, CDR2 SNEGSKA, per germline (reference sequence). Trimming cost V 3 bases and J 4 bases, with 6 bases left between them. The CDR3 has 11 residues. Here the CDR3 reads CSASSRTEAFF. For the CDR3, the DNA is TGCAGTGCTAGCAGTCGCACTGAAGCTTTCTTT.